The 6 T cell receptor beta chains below all came from one sample that was sequenced in a study of T-cell memory formation after mild COVID-19. TCRdb analysed the 5' RACE reads with MiXCR anew, one entry per CDR3 protein. The sample has under 300,000 distinct CDR3 sequences; about a sixth are singletons. The sequenced sample was PBMCs or a T cell subset sorted from them (not recorded which). The receptor source for this set is a man aged 18 to 30 who had mild COVID-19 (a few samples of this study predate the infection). Cell type and time point are not known.

This clonotype showed up many times. This chain joins TRBV5-1 and TRBJ2-7; 11 bases line up with TRBD1. Germline assignment: CDR1 SGHRS and CDR2 YFSETQ. The CDR3 contains 15 residues. The V gene end was trimmed by 4 bases and the J gene end by 6 bases; junction bases not matched to a gene: 9. CDR3 sequence: CASSGDRGTTGEQYF. The CDR3 nucleotides read TGCGCCAGCAGCGGGGACAGGGGGACTACAGGCGAGCAGTACTTC.

This clonotype was counted at least ten times. V and J are TRBV12-3 or TRBV12-4 and TRBJ1-5, with D possibly being TRBD1 (5 bases). The V and J ends lost 6 bases and 4 bases respectively, with 16 bases between them. There are 15 residues in the CDR3. Written as DNA, the CDR3 is TGTGCCAGCAGCCTACGCGGGGGAGGTAATCAGCCCCAGCATTTT. It translates to CASSLRGGGNQPQHF.

This clonotype was recorded a few times. The V gene is TRBV6-2 or TRBV6-3, the J gene TRBJ2-1; D tentatively fits TRBD1 or TRBD2 (5 bases each). The length of the CDR3 is 13 residues. Per the germline V gene, CDR1 is MNHEY and CDR2 is SVGEGT. The V gene lost 10 bases and the J gene lost 2 bases, with 12 bases spanning the gap. In DNA, the CDR3 is TGTGCCATCAAGGGACCCCCCTACAATGAGCAGTTCTTC. This gives the protein CAIKGPPYNEQFF.

V and J are TRBV24-1 and TRBJ2-3; D is possibly TRBD2 (5 bases). Trimming pared 0 bases from V and 4 bases from J, leaving 7 bases between. The CDR3 has 14 residues. Germline lookup yields CDR1 KGHDR and CDR2 SFDVKD. CDR3 DNA: TGTGCCACCAGTGATTTGAGCGGATCAGATACGCAGTATTTT. Encoded protein: CATSDLSGSDTQYF.

This clonotype appeared a few times. The V gene is TRBV7-2, the J gene TRBJ2-5; 9 bases are shared with TRBD2. The CDR3 runs 15 residues. V lost 5 bases to trimming and J lost 4 bases; unmatched junction nucleotides: 8. The germline V gene encodes CDR1 SGHTA and CDR2 FQGNSA. CDR3 bases: TGTGCCAGCAGCGATCCGGCGGGGGGGGCAGAGACCCAGTACTTC. Translated: CASSDPAGGAETQYF.

This clonotype appeared a few times. The rearrangement links TRBV7-9 to TRBJ2-2; 8 bases map to TRBD2. The germline CDR1 and CDR2 sequences are SEHNR and FQNEAQ (reference sequence). CDR3 length equals 15 residues. V gave up 3 bases and J gave up 4 bases; unmatched junction bases: 4. Here the CDR3 reads CASSFSSGGTGELFF. The CDR3 DNA follows: TGTGCCAGCAGCTTTTCCAGCGGGGGCACCGGGGAGCTGTTTTTT.